This TCR beta chain was obtained from a study of cytomegalovirus exposure and HLA in healthy donors. Comment on this clone: Its antigen is not known.

V shed 7 bases and J shed 0 bases, with 10 bases lying between them. Germline V gene data show CDR1 as WSHSY and CDR2 as SAAADI. The CDR3 consists of 14 residues. Notes on the study in general: A later analysis found most CMV-associated TCR beta chains apparently HLA-restricted. Several of the most significant clusters appeared, in a later analysis, to be linked to common viral pathogens. DRB1 had the most TCR associations and HLA-C the fewest, a later analysis found, with rates varying by HLA locus.

The PCR used 60 Vbeta and 13 Jbeta primers. Libraries were prepared by immunoSEQ multiplex PCR; TCRdb keeps only in-frame clonotypes and omits some of them. The sample lists roughly 100,000 clones, 60% to 85% occurring once. Material: PBMCs. The rearrangement links TRBV10-2 to TRBJ2-1, with a possible D match to TRBD2 (6 bases). The TCR comes from a male donor in good health and CMV-seropositive. CDR3 nucleotide sequence: TGCGCCAGCATCACGGGACTCTCCTACAATGAGCAGTTCTTC. It translates to CASITGLSYNEQFF.